This T cell receptor beta chain was captured in a study of T cells in localized non-small cell lung cancer. Libraries were prepared by immunoSEQ multiplex PCR; TCRdb keeps only in-frame clonotypes and omits some of them. The sample includes about 24,000 clones, approximately 90% of them seen just once. Study-level results: Increased T cell density in blood showed an association with longer overall survival. A median of around 60 of the top 100 tumor clones appeared in adjacent lung, which was paired and uninvolved. Sequencing, confined to only one tumor region, leaves heterogeneity possible.

Deletions cut 3 bases from V and 4 bases from J, with 4 bases between. Looked up from germline, CDR1 is SGHAT and CDR2 is FQNNGV. This CDR3 is 13 amino acids long. To note about this clone: Its antigen is still unknown.

This clonotype was obtained from a man between 40 and 70 years old with stage II lung adenocarcinoma. The starting material was PBMCs, obtained before any cancer treatment. This chain uses TRBV11-2 with TRBJ2-6; D remains ambiguous. The CDR3 DNA reads as TGTGCCAGCAGCTTTCGGGGGGCCAACGTCCTGACTTTC. Its protein is CASSFRGANVLTF.